This T cell receptor (beta chain) was sequenced during a study of OX40 agonist ivuxolimab in advanced cancers. On the study more broadly: Those enrolled were roughly 85% male, with a mean age of about 66 years and ages from about 20 to 85. Findings of the study overall: What antigens the expanded peripheral T cells recognized was never established. At 0.1 to 3.0 mg/kg and by week 6, clonal expansion occurred in CD4+ and CD8+ blood T cells.

The assay was immunoSEQ multiplex PCR, and TCRdb's table has in-frame clones only and misses some. The table includes 32,000 or so clones, roughly 76% detected once. Deletions cut 2 bases from V and 2 bases from J, with 7 bases between. This CDR3 has 13 residues. Germline V lookup: CDR1 SGHRS, CDR2 YFSETQ. As concerns this clone: Its antigen is as yet unknown.

This clonotype originated in an adult with an advanced solid tumor such as melanoma, head and neck, liver or kidney cancer. The J gene is TRBJ2-5, the V gene TRBV5-1, with unresolved D. Sequenced here: CD4+ or CD8+ T cells sorted from blood, sampled in a trial of the OX40 agonist ivuxolimab. In nucleotides, the CDR3 is TGCGCCAGCAGCTTAGTGCCACAAGAGACCCAGTACTTC. Translating it yields CASSLVPQETQYF.